These T cell receptor beta chains were read from a single sample in a study of CD8+CD57+ T cells in acquired aplastic anemia. TCRdb reanalysed the reads using MiXCR and keeps one entry per CDR3 protein. The sample lists around 170,000 distinct CDR3 sequences, 60% to 70% seen once, with 35% to 50% in the top ten. The sample taken for sequencing was sorted CD4+, CD8+, or CD8+CD57+ T cells (not recorded which) from PBMCs. These receptors all come from a human donor in good health. The CDR3 runs from the conserved cysteine through the conserved F or W. The D gene is left open where the match is weak. Part of the rows lack a size; the others show once, few, many or a class for expanded clones.

D gene: TRBD2; J gene: TRBJ2-1; clone size: .; V gene: TRBV25-1; CDR3 protein: CASSAAGTSAEQFF; CDR3 DNA: TGTGCCAGCAGTGCCGCCGGGACTAGCGCTGAGCAGTTCTTC
D gene: .; J gene: TRBJ2-7; clone size: .; V gene: TRBV5-1; CDR3 protein: CASSQSRRPRAHEQYF; CDR3 DNA: TGCGCCAGCAGCCAATCCAGAAGACCACGAGCCCACGAGCAGTACTTC
D gene: TRBD1; J gene: TRBJ2-1; clone size: .; V gene: TRBV19; CDR3 protein: CASSIVGRGNEQFF; CDR3 DNA: TGTGCCAGTAGTATAGTTGGCAGGGGGAATGAGCAGTTCTTC
D gene: TRBD2; J gene: TRBJ2-1; clone size: many; V gene: TRBV2; CDR3 protein: CASRNSGSDNEQFF; CDR3 DNA: TGTGCCAGCAGGAATAGCGGGAGCGACAATGAGCAGTTCTTC
D gene: .; J gene: TRBJ2-1; clone size: .; V gene: TRBV20-1; CDR3 protein: CSATTDNNEQFF; CDR3 DNA: TGCAGTGCTACGACGGACAACAATGAGCAGTTCTTC
D gene: .; J gene: TRBJ2-2; clone size: .; V gene: TRBV24-1; CDR3 protein: CATSDRTGELFF; CDR3 DNA: TGTGCCACCAGTGATCGTACCGGGGAGCTGTTTTTT
D gene: .; J gene: TRBJ1-4; clone size: .; V gene: TRBV19; CDR3 protein: CASSIGRTGTTNEKLFF; CDR3 DNA: TGTGCCAGTAGTATAGGCCGAACAGGTACAACTAATGAAAAACTGTTTTTT
D gene: .; J gene: TRBJ1-3; clone size: .; V gene: TRBV7-8; CDR3 protein: CASSPLGEPGNTIYF; CDR3 DNA: TGTGCCAGCAGCCCCTTGGGAGAACCTGGAAACACCATATATTTT
D gene: TRBD1; J gene: TRBJ2-5; clone size: many; V gene: TRBV19; CDR3 protein: CASSIGLGQSQETQYF; CDR3 DNA: TGTGCCAGTAGTATAGGGTTGGGACAGAGTCAAGAGACCCAGTACTTC
D gene: .; J gene: TRBJ2-5; clone size: .; V gene: TRBV7-2; CDR3 protein: CASSQKVRSETQYF; CDR3 DNA: TGTGCCAGCAGCCAAAAGGTCAGGTCGGAGACCCAGTACTTC
D gene: .; J gene: TRBJ2-5; clone size: .; V gene: TRBV10-1; CDR3 protein: CASSDLGRETQYF; CDR3 DNA: TGCGCCAGCAGTGACCTGGGCAGGGAGACCCAGTACTTC
D gene: .; J gene: TRBJ1-6; clone size: .; V gene: TRBV6-6; CDR3 protein: CASSTTSGSPLHF; CDR3 DNA: TGTGCCAGCAGTACGACCAGCGGTTCACCCCTCCACTTT
D gene: TRBD1; J gene: TRBJ2-7; clone size: .; V gene: TRBV6-5; CDR3 protein: CASSYLKQGYEQYF; CDR3 DNA: TGTGCCAGCAGTTACCTTAAACAGGGGTACGAGCAGTACTTC
D gene: .; J gene: TRBJ2-5; clone size: .; V gene: TRBV9; CDR3 protein: CASSVDPAETQYF; CDR3 DNA: TGTGCCAGCAGCGTAGACCCTGCAGAGACCCAGTACTTC
D gene: TRBD2; J gene: TRBJ2-7; clone size: .; V gene: TRBV15; CDR3 protein: CATSRGGVPAYEQYF; CDR3 DNA: TGTGCCACCAGCAGGGGGGGGGTACCGGCCTACGAGCAGTACTTC
D gene: TRBD2; J gene: TRBJ2-1; clone size: many; V gene: TRBV7-3; CDR3 protein: CASSDGLAGRNEQFF; CDR3 DNA: TGTGCCAGCAGCGACGGACTAGCGGGGCGCAATGAGCAGTTCTTC
D gene: .; J gene: TRBJ2-3; clone size: .; V gene: TRBV11-3; CDR3 protein: CASSLGAGYTTDTQYF; CDR3 DNA: TGTGCCAGCAGCTTGGGGGCAGGGTATACGACAGATACGCAGTATTTT
D gene: .; J gene: TRBJ2-3; clone size: .; V gene: TRBV3-1; CDR3 protein: CASSAHGSRTQYF; CDR3 DNA: TGTGCCAGCAGCGCGCATGGGAGTCGTACGCAGTATTTT
D gene: .; J gene: TRBJ2-7; clone size: many; V gene: TRBV7-9; CDR3 protein: CASSDGYEQYF; CDR3 DNA: TGTGCCAGCAGCGACGGCTACGAGCAGTACTTC
D gene: .; J gene: TRBJ2-3; clone size: .; V gene: TRBV20-1; CDR3 protein: CSARDPSTDTQYF; CDR3 DNA: TGCAGTGCTAGAGATCCTAGCACAGATACGCAGTATTTT
D gene: .; J gene: TRBJ1-2; clone size: .; V gene: TRBV19; CDR3 protein: CASSLDGYGYTF; CDR3 DNA: TGTGCCAGTAGTTTGGACGGCTATGGCTACACCTTC
D gene: .; J gene: TRBJ2-1; clone size: .; V gene: TRBV10-3; CDR3 protein: CAISDSYNEQFF; CDR3 DNA: TGTGCCATCAGTGACAGCTACAATGAGCAGTTCTTC
D gene: .; J gene: TRBJ2-5; clone size: .; V gene: TRBV10-3; CDR3 protein: CAIGGRSQETQYF; CDR3 DNA: TGTGCCATAGGAGGACGGAGCCAAGAGACCCAGTACTTC
D gene: .; J gene: TRBJ2-7; clone size: .; V gene: TRBV10-3; CDR3 protein: CASGSGSASTYEQYF; CDR3 DNA: TGTGCCTCAGGCTCAGGGAGCGCCTCTACCTACGAGCAGTACTTC
D gene: TRBD1; J gene: TRBJ1-6; clone size: .; V gene: TRBV15; CDR3 protein: CATSRDRQGSSPLHF; CDR3 DNA: TGTGCCACCAGCAGAGATCGACAGGGCAGTTCACCCCTCCACTTT
D gene: .; J gene: TRBJ2-5; clone size: .; V gene: TRBV5-6; CDR3 protein: CASSLDMSQETQYF; CDR3 DNA: TGTGCCAGCAGCTTGGATATGAGCCAAGAGACCCAGTACTTC
D gene: .; J gene: TRBJ1-5; clone size: many; V gene: TRBV27; CDR3 protein: CASGLDNQPQHF; CDR3 DNA: TGTGCCAGCGGCTTGGACAATCAGCCCCAGCATTTT